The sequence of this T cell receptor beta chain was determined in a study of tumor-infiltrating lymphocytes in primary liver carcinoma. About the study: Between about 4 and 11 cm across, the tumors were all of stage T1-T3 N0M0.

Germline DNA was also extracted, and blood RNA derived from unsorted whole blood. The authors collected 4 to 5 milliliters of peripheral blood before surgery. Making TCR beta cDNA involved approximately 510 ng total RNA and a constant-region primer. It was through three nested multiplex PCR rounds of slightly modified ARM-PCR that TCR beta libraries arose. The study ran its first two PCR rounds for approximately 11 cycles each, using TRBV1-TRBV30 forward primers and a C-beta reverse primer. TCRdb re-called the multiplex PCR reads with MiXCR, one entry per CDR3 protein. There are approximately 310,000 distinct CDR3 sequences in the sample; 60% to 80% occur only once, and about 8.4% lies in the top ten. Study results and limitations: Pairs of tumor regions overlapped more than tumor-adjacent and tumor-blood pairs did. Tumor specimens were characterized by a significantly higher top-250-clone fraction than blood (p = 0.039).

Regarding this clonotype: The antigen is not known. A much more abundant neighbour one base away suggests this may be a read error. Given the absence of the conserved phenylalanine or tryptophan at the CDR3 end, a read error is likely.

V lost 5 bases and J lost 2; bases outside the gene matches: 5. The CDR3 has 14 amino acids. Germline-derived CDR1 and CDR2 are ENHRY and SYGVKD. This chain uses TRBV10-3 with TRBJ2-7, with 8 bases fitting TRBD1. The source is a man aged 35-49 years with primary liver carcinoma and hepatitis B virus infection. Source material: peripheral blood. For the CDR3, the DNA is TGTGCCATCAGTAGGGGGACAGGCGCCTACGAGCAGTACCTC. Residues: CAISRGTGAYEQYL.